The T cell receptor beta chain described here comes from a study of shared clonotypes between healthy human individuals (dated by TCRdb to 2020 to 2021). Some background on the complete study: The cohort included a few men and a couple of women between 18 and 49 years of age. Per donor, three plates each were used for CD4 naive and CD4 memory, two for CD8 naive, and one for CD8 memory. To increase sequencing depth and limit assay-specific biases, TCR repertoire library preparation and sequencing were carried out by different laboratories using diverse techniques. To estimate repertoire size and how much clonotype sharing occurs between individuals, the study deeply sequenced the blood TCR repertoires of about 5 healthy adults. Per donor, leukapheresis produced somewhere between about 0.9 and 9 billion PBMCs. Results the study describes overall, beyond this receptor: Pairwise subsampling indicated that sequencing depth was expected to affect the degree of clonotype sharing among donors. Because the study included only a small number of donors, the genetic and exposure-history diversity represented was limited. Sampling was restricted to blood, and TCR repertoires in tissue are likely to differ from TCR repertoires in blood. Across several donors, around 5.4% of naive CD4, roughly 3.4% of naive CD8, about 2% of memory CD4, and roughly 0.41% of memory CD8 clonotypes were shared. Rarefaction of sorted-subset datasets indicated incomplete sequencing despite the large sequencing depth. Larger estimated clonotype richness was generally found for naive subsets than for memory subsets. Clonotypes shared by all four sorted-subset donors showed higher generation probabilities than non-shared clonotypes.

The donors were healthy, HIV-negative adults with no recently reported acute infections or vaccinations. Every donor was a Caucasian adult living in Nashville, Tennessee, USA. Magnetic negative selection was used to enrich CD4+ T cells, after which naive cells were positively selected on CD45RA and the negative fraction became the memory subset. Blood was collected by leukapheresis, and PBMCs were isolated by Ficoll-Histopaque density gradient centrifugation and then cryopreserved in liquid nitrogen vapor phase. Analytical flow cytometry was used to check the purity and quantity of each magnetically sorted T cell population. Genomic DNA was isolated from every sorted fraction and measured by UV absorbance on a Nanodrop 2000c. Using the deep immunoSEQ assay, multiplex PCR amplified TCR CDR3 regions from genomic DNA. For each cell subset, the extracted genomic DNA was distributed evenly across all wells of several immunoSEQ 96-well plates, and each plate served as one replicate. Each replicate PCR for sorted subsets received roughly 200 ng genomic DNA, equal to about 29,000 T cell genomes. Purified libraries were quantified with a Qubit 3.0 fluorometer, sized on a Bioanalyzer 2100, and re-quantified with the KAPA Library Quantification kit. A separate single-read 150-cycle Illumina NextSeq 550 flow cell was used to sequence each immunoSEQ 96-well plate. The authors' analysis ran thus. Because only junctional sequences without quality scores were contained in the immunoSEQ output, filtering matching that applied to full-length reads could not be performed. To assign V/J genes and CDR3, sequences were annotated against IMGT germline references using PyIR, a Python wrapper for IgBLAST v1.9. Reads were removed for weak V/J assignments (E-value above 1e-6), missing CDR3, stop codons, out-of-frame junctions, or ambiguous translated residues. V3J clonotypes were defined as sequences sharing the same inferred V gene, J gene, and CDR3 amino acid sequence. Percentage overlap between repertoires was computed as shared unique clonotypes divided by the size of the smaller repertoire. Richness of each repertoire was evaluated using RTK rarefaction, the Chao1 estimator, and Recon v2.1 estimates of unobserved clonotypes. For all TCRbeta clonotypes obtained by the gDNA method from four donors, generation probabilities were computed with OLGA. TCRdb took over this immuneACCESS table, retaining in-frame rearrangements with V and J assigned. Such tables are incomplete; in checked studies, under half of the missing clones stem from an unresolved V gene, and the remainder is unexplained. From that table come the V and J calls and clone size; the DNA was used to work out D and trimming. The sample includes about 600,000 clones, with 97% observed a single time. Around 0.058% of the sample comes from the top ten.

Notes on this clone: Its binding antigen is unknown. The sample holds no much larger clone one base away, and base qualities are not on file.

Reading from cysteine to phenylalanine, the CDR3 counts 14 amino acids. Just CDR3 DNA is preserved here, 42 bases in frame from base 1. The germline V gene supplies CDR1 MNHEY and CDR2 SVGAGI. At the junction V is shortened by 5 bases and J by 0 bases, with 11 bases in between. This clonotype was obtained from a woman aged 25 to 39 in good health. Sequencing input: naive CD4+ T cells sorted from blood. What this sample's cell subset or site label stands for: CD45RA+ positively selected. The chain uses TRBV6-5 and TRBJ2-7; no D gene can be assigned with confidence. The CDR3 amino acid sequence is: CASSKDRSSYEQYF. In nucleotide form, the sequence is TGTGCCAGCAGTAAGGACCGTAGCTCCTACGAGCAGTACTTC.